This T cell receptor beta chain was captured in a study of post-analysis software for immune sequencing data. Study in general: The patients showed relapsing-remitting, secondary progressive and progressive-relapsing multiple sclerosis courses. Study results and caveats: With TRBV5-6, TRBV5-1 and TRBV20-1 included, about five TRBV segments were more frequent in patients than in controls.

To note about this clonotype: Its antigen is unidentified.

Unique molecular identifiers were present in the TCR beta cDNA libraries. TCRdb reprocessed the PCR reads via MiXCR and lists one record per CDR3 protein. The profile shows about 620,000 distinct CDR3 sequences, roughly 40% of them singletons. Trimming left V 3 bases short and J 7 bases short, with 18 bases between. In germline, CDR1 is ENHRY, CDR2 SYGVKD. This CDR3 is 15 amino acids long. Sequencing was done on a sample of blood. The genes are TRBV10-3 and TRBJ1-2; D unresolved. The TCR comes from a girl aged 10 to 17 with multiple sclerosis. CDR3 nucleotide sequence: TGTGCCATCAGTGAACGGTGGGCAGGAGTGCGTGGCTACACCTTC. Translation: CAISERWAGVRGYTF.